This section outlines one T cell receptor (beta chain) sequence together with its context. It has no known antigen specificity. The record has no base qualities; no much larger clone is one base away. The donors were healthy, HIV-negative adults with no recently reported acute infections or vaccinations. Every donor was a Caucasian adult living in Nashville, Tennessee, USA. For unsorted samples, 70 million to 95 million PBMCs were counted, and genomic DNA was extracted using the QIAamp DNA Blood Mini kit. Blood was collected by leukapheresis, and PBMCs were isolated by Ficoll-Histopaque density gradient centrifugation and then cryopreserved in liquid nitrogen vapor phase. The sample comes from a study of shared clonotypes between healthy human individuals (dated by TCRdb to 2018 to 2020). Background for the entire study: The cohort comprised a couple of women and a few men aged 18 to 49 years. Blood TCR repertoires of a handful of healthy adults were deeply sequenced to estimate repertoire size and the extent of clonotype sharing between individuals. Libraries were prepared and TCR repertoires were sequenced by different laboratories using diverse techniques, in order to increase sequencing depth and limit assay-specific biases. Between about 0.94 and 8.9 billion PBMCs per donor were obtained by leukapheresis.

Findings and caveats that apply to the study as a whole: Because the study included a small number of donors, the genetic and exposure-history diversity represented was limited. Pairwise subsampling led to the expectation that sequencing depth would affect the degree of clonotype sharing among donors. Sampling was limited to blood, and TCR repertoires in tissue likely differ from TCR repertoires in blood.

Using the deep immunoSEQ assay, TCR CDR3 regions were amplified from genomic DNA by multiplex PCR. Extracted genomic DNA from each cell subset was distributed evenly across all wells of several immunoSEQ 96-well plates, and each plate was treated as a replicate. For unsorted PBMC, roughly 0.3 ug genomic DNA, equal to 25,000 to 35,000 T cell genomes, was loaded into each replicate PCR. Unsorted PBMC genomic DNA was sequenced across ten immunoSEQ deep assay plates. The purified libraries were quantified using a Qubit 3.0 fluorometer, sized with a Bioanalyzer 2100, and then quantified again using the KAPA Library Quantification kit. Each immunoSEQ 96-well plate was sequenced on its own single-read 150-cycle Illumina NextSeq 550 flow cell. The paper's processing steps were these. Because only junctional sequences without quality scores were contained in the immunoSEQ output, filtering matching that applied to full-length reads could not be performed. To assign V/J genes and CDR3, sequences were annotated using PyIR, a Python wrapper for IgBLAST v1.9, with IMGT germline references. Reads were removed for weak V/J assignments (E-value above 1e-6), missing CDR3, stop codons, out-of-frame junctions, or ambiguous translated residues. V3J clonotypes were defined by identical inferred V gene, J gene, and CDR3 amino acid sequence. Percentage overlap between repertoires was computed as shared unique clonotypes divided by the size of the smaller repertoire. Repertoire richness was assessed with RTK rarefaction, the Chao1 estimator, and Recon v2.1 estimates of unobserved clonotypes. Sourced from immuneACCESS, this table was stored by TCRdb with only in-frame sequences that have V and J called. A share of the clones is absent; for the studies checked, an unresolved V gene accounts for under half, and the remainder has no known explanation. V, J and clone size are taken as reported in that table, and D and trimming were inferred from the DNA itself. Recorded for this sample are hundreds of thousands of clones; more than 75% of them occurred a single time. The top ten hold about 13% of the sample.

For CDR1 and CDR2, the germline V gene lists SQVTM and ANQGSEA. V is pared back by 6 bases and J by 7 bases, with 13 bases lying between the germline termini. The CDR3 sequence holds 11 residues, the cysteine and phenylalanine included. Here the CDR3 DNA is all that survives: 33 bases in frame from base 1. The chain is encoded by TRBV29-1 joined to TRBJ2-7; the D region may be TRBD1 or TRBD2, each matching 6 bases equally. The origin of this receptor is a woman between 40 and 50 years old in good health. Some clones in this sample may be carry-over from other donors' samples. The sequenced material came from PBMCs. The CDR3 has the sequence CSVAGTREQYF. Read as DNA, the sequence is TGCAGCGTGGCGGGGACACGGGAGCAGTACTTC.